The sequence of this TCR beta chain was determined in a study of T cells in Graves' hyperthyroidism and ophthalmopathy. Findings and limits, study-wide: A 13 V-J signature model discriminated ophthalmopathy versus stable hyperthyroidism.

CDR1 and CDR2 (germline): MNHNY, SVGAGI (reference sequence). J gave up 7 bases and V 0 bases, and 3 bases lay outside the gene matches. The CDR3 is made up of 15 amino acids. This clonotype was picked up many times. The antigen remains undetermined. Amplified TCR beta CDR3 regions came from RNA transcripts. The HTBI set primed first-round TCR CDR3 RT-PCR. TCRdb reprocessed the multiplex PCR reads via MiXCR and lists one record per CDR3 protein. The profile covers under 350,000 distinct CDR3 sequences, with over 15% appearing a single time and roughly 49% taken by the ten largest. Clinical symptoms, serum thyroxine and TRAb, thyroid ultrasound and orbital computed tomography together formed the diagnostic basis.

The material sequenced was blood. The V call is TRBV6-6, the J call TRBJ1-2; 12 nucleotides line up with TRBD1. The clonotype comes from a woman aged 50 to 65 with Graves' hyperthyroidism. CDR3 residues: CASSYSQGQGAGYTF. The DNA for the CDR3 is TGTGCCAGCAGTTACTCTCAGGGACAGGGGGCTGGCTACACCTTC.